This T cell receptor beta chain was sequenced for a study of T-cell reconstitution after alpha-beta-depleted transplantation in children. This clonotype was observed a handful of times. A TCRbeta library incorporating unique molecular identifiers was prepared. MiXCR, run by TCRdb on the PCR reads, gives a single entry per CDR3 protein. The sample gives approximately 240,000 distinct CDR3 sequences, 9.7% of which show up once; over 4.5% is in the top ten. Trimming took 5 bases from V and 9 from J; bases not matched to a gene: 9. CDR3 size: 14 residues. This sequence was found in a human donor who donated a stem cell graft to a child with SCID. V and J are TRBV12-3 or TRBV12-4 and TRBJ1-1; TRBD1 agrees at 10 bases. The sequencing here drew on PBMCs from the stem cell graft donor, taken from the stem cell graft. The CDR3: CASSPGTGALKAFF. CDR3 sequence (DNA): TGTGCCAGCAGTCCTGGGACAGGGGCTTTGAAAGCTTTCTTT.